What follows are 25 T cell receptor beta chains derived from one specimen sequenced in a study of blood T cell repertoires in COVID-19 (dated by TCRdb to 2019 to 2021). Library preparation employed the immunoSEQ multiplex PCR assay. The table comes from immuneACCESS by way of TCRdb, which keeps in-frame sequences with V and J called. Part of the clones is missing from these tables; in studies checked, under half for an unresolved V gene and the rest for unknown reasons. The sample table shows around 270,000 clones, and roughly 90% are seen once. The biggest ten clones account for roughly 1.8% of the sample. Source material: peripheral blood. The receptors derive from a young man with active or convalescent COVID-19.

This chain uses TRBV29-1 with TRBJ1-2; 9 bases line up with TRBD1. Germline V gene lookup returns CDR1 SQVTM and CDR2 ANQGSEA. The CDR3 totals 14 residues. The V gene end was trimmed by 6 bases and the J gene end by 8 bases; junction bases not matched to a gene: 13. This CDR3 reads CSVGQGQGLGGYTF. The CDR3 DNA follows: TGCAGCGTCGGACAGGGACAGGGTTTGGGGGGCTACACCTTC. Using reference TRBV29-1 and TRBJ1-2 for the parts outside the CDR3, the full variable domain is SAVISQKPSRDICQRGTSLTIQCQVDSQVTMMFWYRQQPGQSLTLIATANQGSEATYESGFVIDKFPISRPNLTFSTLTVSNMSPEDSSIYLCSVGQGQGLGGYTFGSGTRLTVV.

V gene TRBV11-2 combines with J gene TRBJ1-1, with 8 positions matching TRBD1. The germline CDR1 and CDR2 sequences are SGHAT and FQNNGV. V gave up 3 bases and J gave up 1 base; unmatched junction bases: 7. The CDR3 loop spans 16 amino acids. The chain's CDR3 is CASSFNRGVRNTEAFF. The DNA of the CDR3 is TGTGCCAGCAGCTTTAACAGGGGGGTTCGGAACACTGAAGCTTTCTTT.

The chain combines TRBV25-1 with TRBJ1-1; 9 bases match TRBD1. The CDR3 runs to 14 residues. V trimming: 5 bases; J trimming: 4 bases; junction bases outside the gene matches: 5. The germline CDR1 and CDR2 sequences are MGHDK and SYGVNS. The CDR3 spells CASSHRGRGTEAFF. For the CDR3, the DNA is TGTGCCAGCAGTCACAGGGGGCGCGGCACTGAAGCTTTCTTT.

The CDR3 DNA reads as TGCGCCAGCAGCTTGGACAGGGGGCCCTCTGGAAACACCATATATTTT. It yields the protein CASSLDRGPSGNTIYF. V gene TRBV5-1 combines with J gene TRBJ1-3; the match to TRBD1 covers 9 bases. The V gene's germline CDR1 is SGHRS and CDR2 YFSETQ. This CDR3 region has 16 residues. Trimming took 0 bases from V and 0 from J; bases not matched to a gene: 1.

This clone was counted once. This chain joins TRBV7-3 and TRBJ2-5, with 9 bases that match TRBD1. Unmatched junction bases numbered 2, after V lost 0 bases and J lost 3 bases. CDR3 size: 15 residues. Germline V gene data show CDR1 as SGHTA and CDR2 as FQGTGA. DNA of the CDR3: TGTGCCAGCAGCTTAACCAGGGACAGGGAAGAGACCCAGTACTTC. Translated: CASSLTRDREETQYF.

The chain couples TRBV10-3 to TRBJ2-3, with D possibly matching TRBD1 (6 bases). The CDR3 is 14 amino acids. Germline values: CDR1 ENHRY, CDR2 SYGVKD. Trimming took off 8 bases at V and 0 bases at J, with 12 bases between the two ends. The CDR3, as DNA: TGTGCCATCCAGGGGAACTATAGCACAGATACGCAGTATTTT. Its protein is CAIQGNYSTDTQYF.

The V call is TRBV18, the J call TRBJ1-1, with D tentatively TRBD1 (5 bases). Germline assignment: CDR1 KGHSH and CDR2 LQKENI. With 3 bases removed from V and 2 bases from J, the gap between germline ends came to 10 bases. The CDR3 consists of 14 residues. CDR3 residues: CASSPAGGNTEAFF. CDR3 in DNA: TGTGCCAGCTCACCCGCCGGGGGAAACACTGAAGCTTTCTTT.

The chain carries TRBV5-6 and TRBJ2-5; the match to TRBD2 covers 10 bases. Germline V gene lookup returns CDR1 SGHDT and CDR2 YYEEEE. V lost 4 bases, J lost 2 bases, and 8 bases stayed unmatched. This CDR3 is 16 amino acids long. The CDR3 DNA reads TGTGCCAGCAGCCTTCCTAGCGGGGGCGGGCAAGAGACCCAGTACTTC. This encodes CASSLPSGGGQETQYF.

The chain combines TRBV4-2 with TRBJ2-1; unclear D gene. There are 14 residues in the CDR3. Trimming took 0 bases from V and 5 from J, leaving 8 bases between them. CDR1 LGHNA and CDR2 YNFKEQ come from the germline V gene. The CDR3 reads CASSQDPTHNEQFF. The CDR3 bases are TGTGCCAGCAGCCAAGATCCCACACACAATGAGCAGTTCTTC.

The chain uses TRBV13 and TRBJ2-1; 13 positions match TRBD2. The V segment lost 5 bases and the J segment 5 bases; nucleotides outside the gene matches: 9. This CDR3 is 17 amino acids long. Germline CDR1 and CDR2: PRHDT and FYEKMQ (reference sequence). The CDR3 here is CASSGRLAGGPHNEQFF. CDR3 in DNA: TGTGCCAGCAGCGGGAGACTAGCGGGGGGACCCCACAATGAGCAGTTCTTC.

The rearrangement uses TRBV19 and TRBJ2-3; the D is unclear. Deletions cut 7 bases from V and 6 bases from J, with 8 bases between. In germline, CDR1 is LNHDA, CDR2 SQIVND (reference sequence). The CDR3 is made up of 11 amino acids. CDR3 DNA: TGTGCCAGTAAAGATCAGGATACGCAGTATTTT. Amino acids: CASKDQDTQYF.

V gene TRBV30 combines with J gene TRBJ1-5; 7 nucleotides match TRBD1. The ends lost 5 bases at V and 9 bases at J; junction bases unmatched: 13. The germline V gene encodes CDR1 GTSNPN and CDR2 SVGIG (reference sequence). This CDR3 is built from 14 residues. The CDR3 region has the DNA TGTGCCTGGGGCCGACAGGGCCGGCCGTGGCCCCAGCATTTT. Protein: CAWGRQGRPWPQHF.

The chain is built from TRBV5-5 and TRBJ1-3; D uncertain. CDR3 length equals 14 residues. The germline gives CDR1 SGHKS, CDR2 YYEKEE (reference sequence). Trimming removed 1 base from V and 1 base from J, with 6 bases in between. The CDR3: CASSLTQSGNTIYF. CDR3 coding DNA: TGTGCCAGCAGCTTGACACAGTCTGGAAACACCATATATTTT.

V and J are TRBV19 and TRBJ2-3; 9 positions agree with TRBD1. This CDR3 spans 16 amino acids. Germline CDR1 reads LNHDA; CDR2 reads SQIVND (reference sequence). After removal of 1 base from V and 6 bases from J, the junction contained 8 bases not matched to a gene. The CDR3 region has the DNA TGTGCCAGTAGTATAGGGACAGGGGATATCTACGATACGCAGTATTTT. Translation: CASSIGTGDIYDTQYF.

The genes are TRBV2 and TRBJ2-2; D gene uncertain. The CDR3 covers 15 residues. Germline V gene sequence: CDR1 SNHLY, CDR2 FYNNEI. V dropped 7 bases and J dropped 2 bases, with 14 bases sitting between them. The CDR3 here is CASMLTDLNTGELFF. DNA of the CDR3: TGTGCCAGCATGTTAACAGATTTAAACACCGGGGAGCTGTTTTTT.

In this sample, this clone turned up a few times. V gene TRBV5-6 combines with J gene TRBJ1-4, with D possibly TRBD1 on 6 matching bases. Trimming took 3 bases from V and 7 from J, leaving 19 bases between them. The germline V gene has CDR1 SGHDT and CDR2 YYEEEE. The CDR3 extends over 16 amino acids. The CDR3 coding sequence is TGTGCCAGCAGCTCTCGAGGGGCAGGGGCCACTGAAAAACTGTTTTTT. Amino acid sequence: CASSSRGAGATEKLFF.

This clone was observed once. The chain has TRBV9 and TRBJ2-2, with TRBD2 matching 10 bases. The V segment lost 3 bases and the J segment 5 bases; nucleotides outside the gene matches: 7. CDR1 and CDR2 from the germline V gene are SGDLS and YYNGEE. This CDR3 is built from 16 residues. The CDR3 DNA follows: TGTGCCAGCAGCGGACCAGCGGGGGGGCCGACCGGGGAGCTGTTTTTT. Residues: CASSGPAGGPTGELFF.

V gene TRBV5-1 combines with J gene TRBJ2-5, with 10 bases aligning to TRBD2. Germline-derived CDR1 and CDR2 are SGHRS and YFSETQ. The CDR3 length is 17 residues. V was pared by 5 bases and J by 0 bases, with 10 bases of the junction left unmatched. CDR3 in amino acids: CASRRASGGNYQETQYF. DNA of the CDR3: TGCGCCAGCAGAAGGGCTAGCGGGGGAAATTACCAAGAGACCCAGTACTTC.

The chain recombines TRBV4-3 with TRBJ2-2; the match to TRBD2 covers 8 bases. The germline V gene has CDR1 LGHNA and CDR2 YSLEER. V lost 0 bases and J lost 5; bases outside the gene matches: 5. This CDR3 has 16 amino acids. The CDR3 bases are TGCGCCAGCAGCCAAGATGCGGGGGGTTTTACCGGGGAGCTGTTTTTT. It specifies CASSQDAGGFTGELFF.

The chain recombines TRBV6-2 or TRBV6-3 with TRBJ1-4; a weak D match, TRBD1 (5 bases). The CDR3 length is 14 residues. In germline, CDR1 is MNHEY, CDR2 SVGEGT. V lost 3 bases, J lost 5 bases, and 10 bases lay in between. In nucleotides, the CDR3 is TGTGCCAGCAGTTATTCTCCAGGGAATGAAAAACTGTTTTTT. Its translation: CASSYSPGNEKLFF.

This clone was observed once. V is TRBV20-1 and J is TRBJ1-5, with TRBD1 as a possible D gene (6 bases). This CDR3 is built from 17 residues. V gave up 3 bases and J gave up 6 bases, with 24 bases separating them. Germline CDR1 and CDR2: DFQATT and SNEGSKA (reference sequence). This CDR3 reads CSASVGSMGARGQPQHF. CDR3 in DNA: TGCAGTGCTAGTGTCGGGTCGATGGGGGCACGGGGTCAGCCCCAGCATTTT.

DNA for the CDR3: TGTGCCAGCAGCCAAGGGGGCAGTACTAATGAAAAACTGTTTTTT. Translation gives CASSQGGSTNEKLFF. The gene calls are TRBV14 and TRBJ1-4; a possible D gene is TRBD1 (5 bases). CDR1 and CDR2 from the germline V gene are SGHDN and FVKESK. CDR3 length equals 15 residues. Trimming took off 1 base at V and 2 bases at J, with 8 bases between the two ends.

The gene calls are TRBV18 and TRBJ2-7, with D perhaps matching TRBD2 (5 bases). V was shortened by 3 bases and J by 2 bases, with 8 bases between the two germline ends. Germline CDR1 reads KGHSH; CDR2 reads LQKENI. The CDR3 totals 13 residues. The CDR3 DNA reads as TGTGCCAGCTCACCCGGGAAGACCTACGAGCAGTACTTC. This encodes CASSPGKTYEQYF.

This clone was seen once. The chain carries TRBV18 and TRBJ2-3; no clear D. CDR1 and CDR2 from the germline V gene are KGHSH and LQKENI. Trimming stripped 0 bases from V and 4 bases from J, with 11 bases between. This CDR3 has 15 residues. This chain's CDR3 is CASSPPAVSADTQYF. CDR3 DNA sequence: TGTGCCAGCTCACCACCGGCTGTTTCAGCAGATACGCAGTATTTT.

This sequence joins TRBV4-1 and TRBJ2-7; 8 bases are a match to TRBD1. This CDR3 has 13 residues. From germline, CDR1 is MGHRA and CDR2 YSYEKL. V shed 1 base, J shed 5 bases, and the junction held 1 base outside the gene matches. CDR3 sequence: CASSQGQGHEQYF. CDR3 nucleotides: TGCGCCAGCAGCCAAGGACAGGGGCACGAGCAGTACTTC.